This T cell receptor beta chain was retrieved from a study of cytomegalovirus exposure and HLA in healthy donors. General observations from the study: Highly shared sequence variants in one cluster were likely a sequencing artifact. Researchers had no immune exposure information except CMV serostatus available. In a later analysis, HLA-C alleles had the fewest associated TCRs, DRB1 alleles the most.

PCR amplification relied on 60 Vbeta primers (plus 13 Jbeta primers). How the authors handled the data: Later analysis identified around 85 million unique TCR beta chains, about 11 million shared. Profiled with immunoSEQ multiplex PCR; TCRdb holds only in-frame clones, not every one. V and J calls and clone size are those listed in that table; D and trimming were worked out from the DNA. Of about 130,000 clones in the sample, around 76% were seen once. In the case of this clone: Its antigen is currently unknown.

This sequence originates from a woman in her 50s in good health and CMV-seronegative. Sequences were obtained from PBMCs.

The CDR3 is CASSSIQGNTEAFF. The DNA for the CDR3 is TGTGCCAGCAGTTCGATCCAGGGGAACACTGAAGCTTTCTTT. This chain uses TRBV6-5 with TRBJ1-1; TRBD1 might be the D (5 bases). Trimming cost V 4 bases and J 1 base, with 10 bases left between them. From germline, CDR1 is MNHEY and CDR2 SVGAGI. This CDR3 contains 14 residues.